Following are 27 T cell receptor beta chains from one sample sequenced in a study of identifying expanded T cells in peripheral blood (dated by TCRdb to between 2018 and 2021). The library was obtained by the immunoSEQ multiplex PCR assay. Here the immuneACCESS table is served through TCRdb, limited to in-frame sequences with V and J called. Missing clones are a known gap in these copies; in checked studies unresolved V genes cover under half, and the rest lacks a known reason. Counted in this sample were some 80,000 clones; about 87% of them appeared once. The ten biggest clones cover approximately 7% of the sample. Sequences were obtained from blood. These receptors were collected from a person aged 18-70 years in good health.

J is TRBJ2-5 and V is TRBV5-4; tentatively, D is TRBD2 (5 bases). Per the germline V gene, CDR1 is SGHNT and CDR2 is YYREEE (reference sequence). The CDR3 loop spans 13 amino acids. Deletions cut 2 bases from V and 5 bases from J, with 10 bases between. CDR3 sequence reads: CASSLDWEETQYF. CDR3 in DNA: TGTGCCAGCAGCTTAGACTGGGAGGAGACCCAGTACTTC.

The chain employs TRBV9 and TRBJ2-1; TRBD2 matches at 9 bases. The V gene's germline CDR1 is SGDLS and CDR2 YYNGEE. The CDR3 contains 15 residues. J lost 6 bases, V lost 4 bases, and 8 bases had no gene match. The CDR3 coding sequence is TGTGCCAGCAGCCTAGTCGCTAGCGGGGCCAATGAGCAGTTCTTC. This encodes CASSLVASGANEQFF.

This rearrangement joins TRBV11-1 to TRBJ1-1; D might be TRBD1 (5 bases). The CDR3 is 14 residues long. V was trimmed by 5 bases and J by 4 bases, leaving 14 bases between them. Per germline, CDR1 SGHAT and CDR2 FQDESV (reference sequence). The CDR3 loop is CASSHPRVVTEAFF. The DNA for the CDR3 is TGTGCCAGCAGCCACCCCAGGGTTGTCACTGAAGCTTTCTTT.

This clone was seen only a few times. The genes are TRBV11-1 and TRBJ2-7, with D possibly called TRBD1 or TRBD2 (5 bases each). V was clipped by 8 bases and J by 3 bases, with 11 bases between them. The V gene's germline CDR1 is SGHAT and CDR2 FQDESV (reference sequence). This CDR3 region has 12 residues. The CDR3 coding sequence is TGTGCCAGCGGGGACGGCTACTACGAGCAGTACTTC. Translated: CASGDGYYEQYF.

In this sample, this clone turned up once. The chain uses TRBV30 and TRBJ2-6, with D perhaps given as TRBD1 or TRBD2 (5 bases each). Germline V gene lookup returns CDR1 GTSNPN and CDR2 SVGIG (reference sequence). The CDR3 is 15 amino acids. V was clipped by 0 bases and J by 4 bases, with 10 bases between them. CDR3 in amino acids: CAWSVAGRGANVLTF. CDR3 DNA: TGTGCCTGGAGTGTGGCAGGGAGAGGGGCCAACGTCCTGACTTTC.

The V gene is TRBV9, the J gene TRBJ1-1; D might be TRBD1 (5 bases). Germline CDR1 reads SGDLS; CDR2 reads YYNGEE. The CDR3 extends over 13 amino acids. V lost 0 bases, J lost 7 bases, and 10 bases lay in between. CDR3 amino acids: CASSVEQVGEAFF. The DNA of the CDR3 is TGTGCCAGCAGCGTAGAACAGGTGGGTGAAGCTTTCTTT.

The CDR3 coding sequence is TGTGCCAGTAGTATAGATCAGGCGAGAAGAGGACAGCCCCAGCATTTT. Protein sequence: CASSIDQARRGQPQHF. The chain employs TRBV19 and TRBJ1-5; D uncertain. The CDR3 runs 16 residues. Trimming took off 0 bases at V and 7 bases at J, with 16 bases between the two ends. CDR1 and CDR2 from the germline V gene are LNHDA and SQIVND (reference sequence).

The CDR3 sequence: CSVEWRGTGKETQYF. For the CDR3, the DNA is TGCAGCGTTGAATGGCGGGGGACAGGGAAAGAGACCCAGTACTTC. The chain has TRBV29-1 and TRBJ2-5; 9 bases agree with TRBD1. V was clipped by 2 bases and J by 3 bases; unmatched bases: 7. The CDR3 sequence is 15 residues long. The germline gives CDR1 SQVTM, CDR2 ANQGSEA.

The gene calls are TRBV4-2 and TRBJ1-4; D is unresolved. There are 16 residues in the CDR3. CDR1 and CDR2 (germline): LGHNA, YNFKEQ. The V end lost 4 bases, the J end lost 5 bases, and 17 bases lay between the germline ends. For the CDR3, the DNA is TGTGCCAGCAGCCCTAGTCCGCTACGGTTCAATGAAAAACTGTTTTTT. Its translation is CASSPSPLRFNEKLFF.

This clone was seen just once. V usage is TRBV7-9 and J usage is TRBJ1-2; 9 bases are a match to TRBD1. V gave up 6 bases and J gave up 2 bases; unmatched junction bases: 10. CDR3 length equals 16 residues. Germline V gene data show CDR1 as SEHNR and CDR2 as FQNEAQ (reference sequence). The CDR3 region has the DNA TGTGCCAGCAGTTCCGGACAGGGGAGTTTCAACTATGGCTACACCTTC. Amino acid sequence: CASSSGQGSFNYGYTF.

This clone has more than one count but fewer than ten. J is TRBJ1-5 and V is TRBV7-9; TRBD1 matches at 8 bases. The germline V gene has CDR1 SEHNR and CDR2 FQNEAQ (reference sequence). The V and J ends lost 5 bases and 1 base, in that order; junction bases with no gene match: 7. The CDR3 contains 16 residues. The CDR3 loop reads CASSLGTGTSNQPQHF. CDR3 sequence (DNA): TGTGCCAGCAGCCTTGGGACAGGTACGAGCAATCAGCCCCAGCATTTT.

The V gene is TRBV7-3, the J gene TRBJ2-2; weak D call: TRBD2 (7 bases). The V end lost 4 bases, the J end lost 6 bases, and 12 bases lay between the germline ends. This CDR3 is 14 amino acids long. Looked up from germline, CDR1 is SGHTA and CDR2 is FQGTGA. In DNA form, the CDR3 reads TGTGCCAGCAGCTCCCGGGGGGCCGCCGGGGAGCTGTTTTTT. The encoded protein is CASSSRGAAGELFF. Drawing the rest from reference TRBV7-3 and TRBJ2-2, the complete variable domain is GAGVSQTPSNKVTEKGKYVELRCDPISGHTALYWYRQSLGQGPEFLIYFQGTGAADDSGLPNDRFFAVRPEGSVSTLKIQRTERGDSAVYLCASSSRGAAGELFFGEGSRLTVL.

This clone appeared a few times. The V gene is TRBV4-2, the J gene TRBJ1-5, with a weak D call TRBD1 (5 bases). CDR1 and CDR2 (germline): LGHNA, YNFKEQ. Trimming removed 4 bases from V and 4 bases from J, with 14 bases in between. The CDR3 loop spans 15 amino acids. The CDR3 sequence: CASSPVDRTNQPQHF. CDR3 in DNA: TGTGCCAGCAGCCCCGTCGACAGAACTAATCAGCCCCAGCATTTT.

This chain joins TRBV5-1 and TRBJ1-2; a possible D gene is TRBD1 (6 bases). The CDR3 contains 14 residues. CDR1 and CDR2 from the germline V gene are SGHRS and YFSETQ. Trimming removed 4 bases from V and 4 bases from J, with 14 bases in between. In DNA, the CDR3 is TGCGCCAGCAGCCAAGATGGACAGTTCTATGGCTACACCTTC. Amino acids: CASSQDGQFYGYTF.

This sequence joins TRBV5-6 and TRBJ1-2, with D maybe TRBD1 (6 bases). This CDR3 contains 14 residues. Deletions cut 1 base from V and 8 bases from J, with 15 bases between. Looked up from germline, CDR1 is SGHDT and CDR2 is YYEEEE. CDR3 region: CASSLQQGVEGYTF. The CDR3, as DNA: TGTGCCAGCAGCTTGCAACAGGGAGTCGAAGGCTACACCTTC.

The gene calls are TRBV10-3 and TRBJ1-1, with D perhaps matching TRBD1 (5 bases). The CDR3 is 17 amino acids. Trimming stripped 11 bases from V and 0 bases from J, with 25 bases between. CDR1 is ENHRY, CDR2 SYGVKD, per germline. CDR3 DNA: TGTGCCGCCCGATCGGGGAGGGGTGATCGTATGAACACTGAAGCTTTCTTT. Its translation is CAARSGRGDRMNTEAFF.

V gene TRBV12-5 combines with J gene TRBJ2-1; 7 positions match TRBD2. The germline V gene has CDR1 LGHNT and CDR2 FRNRAP. The length of the CDR3 is 18 residues. Trimming took 1 base from V and 6 from J; bases not matched to a gene: 15. CDR3: CASGLATTSAGGANEQFF. In DNA form, the CDR3 reads TGTGCTAGTGGTTTGGCGACAACTAGCGCCGGTGGTGCCAATGAGCAGTTCTTC.

This chain links TRBV10-2 with TRBJ1-2; D is unclear. V shed 7 bases and J shed 4 bases, with 13 bases lying between them. The germline gives CDR1 WSHSY, CDR2 SAAADI. The CDR3 is 13 amino acids. This CDR3 is CASTMLEGYGYTF. CDR3 DNA sequence: TGCGCCAGCACTATGTTGGAAGGCTATGGCTACACCTTC.

In this sample, this clone turned up once. CDR3 region: CASSPFSGAVNEQFF. CDR3 coding DNA: TGCGCCAGCAGCCCCTTTTCGGGAGCCGTCAATGAGCAGTTCTTC. The V call is TRBV5-1, the J call TRBJ2-1; a possible D gene is TRBD2 (6 bases). There are 15 residues in the CDR3. The germline V and J ends were trimmed by 4 bases and 6 bases, with 17 bases remaining between them. Germline CDR1 reads SGHRS; CDR2 reads YFSETQ.

The rearrangement uses TRBV5-1 and TRBJ1-2, with D maybe TRBD1 (6 bases). Trimming cost V 1 base and J 8 bases, with 9 bases left between them. Germline V gene sequence: CDR1 SGHRS, CDR2 YFSETQ. The CDR3 spans 12 residues. This chain's CDR3 is CASSLFGGGYTF. In nucleotides, the CDR3 is TGCGCCAGCAGCTTGTTCGGGGGCGGCTACACCTTC.

This chain links TRBV6-5 with TRBJ1-1; 8 bases map to TRBD1. The CDR3 is made up of 15 amino acids. Germline CDR1 reads MNHEY; CDR2 reads SVGAGI. V was pared by 5 bases and J by 5 bases, with 10 bases of the junction left unmatched. CDR3 protein: CASSPLTGAGTEAFF. The CDR3 DNA sequence: TGTGCCAGCAGTCCCTTGACAGGGGCTGGGACTGAAGCTTTCTTT.

The V and J genes are TRBV10-3 and TRBJ2-6, with TRBD1 matching 7 bases. This CDR3 region has 15 residues. In germline, CDR1 is ENHRY, CDR2 SYGVKD. Trimming cost V 10 bases and J 1 base; bases outside gene matches: 7. The CDR3 sequence is CASSDRVSGANVLTF. DNA for the CDR3: TGTGCCAGCAGCGACAGGGTTTCTGGGGCCAACGTCCTGACTTTC.

This chain connects TRBV11-3 to TRBJ1-2; D might be TRBD1 (6 bases). V shed 3 bases and J shed 0 bases, with 23 bases lying between them. This CDR3 is 19 amino acids long. CDR1 is SGHNT and CDR2 is YENEEA in the germline V gene. The CDR3 DNA follows: TGTGCCAGCAGCTTGTACCCCGGGGATACACAGGGCTCTAACTATGGCTACACCTTC. This gives the protein CASSLYPGDTQGSNYGYTF.

This chain links TRBV5-5 with TRBJ2-1; 8 positions match TRBD1. Germline trimming cut 5 bases from V and 8 bases from J; bases unmatched to any gene: 15. The CDR3 is 16 amino acids. CDR1 and CDR2 from the germline V gene are SGHKS and YYEKEE (reference sequence). The CDR3 DNA reads as TGTGCCAGCAGTATGGTGGCAGGGGGCACTACCGATGAGCAGTTCTTC. Translation gives CASSMVAGGTTDEQFF. Variable domain in full (rest from reference TRBV5-5 and TRBJ2-1): DAGVTQSPTHLIKTRGQQVTLRCSPISGHKSVSWYQQVLGQGPQFIFQYYEKEERGRGNFPDRFSARQFPNYSSELNVNALLLGDSALYLCASSMVAGGTTDEQFFGPGTRLTVL.

The chain has TRBV5-6 and TRBJ2-6, with D perhaps matching TRBD2 (5 bases). CDR3 length: 16 amino acids. Germline V gives CDR1 SGHDT, CDR2 YYEEEE. Trimming stripped 3 bases from V and 0 bases from J, with 10 bases between. The CDR3 nucleotides read TGTGCCAGCAGCTATGCCGGGGACTCTGGGGCCAACGTCCTGACTTTC. Translating it yields CASSYAGDSGANVLTF.

The genes are TRBV19 and TRBJ1-5; D remains ambiguous. CDR1 is LNHDA and CDR2 is SQIVND in the germline V gene (reference sequence). The V end lost 5 bases, the J end lost 11 bases, and 25 bases lay between the germline ends. The CDR3 consists of 16 residues. CDR3 nucleotides: TGTGCCAGTAGTTCTTCAGGCGCCCCTGTCGGAGAGGCCCAGCATTTT. Its protein is CASSSSGAPVGEAQHF.

This rearrangement joins TRBV11-2 to TRBJ2-7; 12 nucleotides match TRBD2. The CDR3 totals 15 residues. V gave up 1 base and J gave up 2 bases; unmatched junction bases: 0. Germline V gene sequence: CDR1 SGHAT, CDR2 FQNNGV. The CDR3 reads CASSLGLAGAYEQYF. As DNA, the CDR3 is TGTGCCAGCAGCTTAGGACTAGCGGGGGCCTACGAGCAGTACTTC.